This T cell receptor (beta chain) was obtained from a study of shared clonotypes between healthy human individuals. Study information: With ages of 18 to 49, the donors were a couple of women and a few men. General study findings and limits: Clonotypes shared by all four donors outscored non-shared clonotypes in generation probability.

Points on this clone: Its matching antigen is unknown.

Data came from immunoSEQ multiplex PCR; TCRdb stores just in-frame clones and leaves some out. The table has some 700,000 clones, less than 95% seen once. J was trimmed by 7 bases and V by 6 bases; bases with no gene match: 14. Germline values: CDR1 MDHEN, CDR2 SYDVKM. This CDR3 contains 15 residues. What was sequenced was memory CD8+ T cells from PBMCs. Subset specified: CD45RO+ cells pooled with CCR7-negative TemRA cells. The V call is TRBV28, the J call TRBJ1-1; the match to TRBD1 covers 7 bases. The sequence was obtained from a man aged 18 to 29 in good health. Some clones in this sample may be carry-over from other donors' samples. The CDR3: CASSLGPGGPYEAFF. The CDR3 DNA sequence: TGTGCCAGCAGCCTAGGTCCAGGGGGGCCTTATGAAGCTTTCTTT.